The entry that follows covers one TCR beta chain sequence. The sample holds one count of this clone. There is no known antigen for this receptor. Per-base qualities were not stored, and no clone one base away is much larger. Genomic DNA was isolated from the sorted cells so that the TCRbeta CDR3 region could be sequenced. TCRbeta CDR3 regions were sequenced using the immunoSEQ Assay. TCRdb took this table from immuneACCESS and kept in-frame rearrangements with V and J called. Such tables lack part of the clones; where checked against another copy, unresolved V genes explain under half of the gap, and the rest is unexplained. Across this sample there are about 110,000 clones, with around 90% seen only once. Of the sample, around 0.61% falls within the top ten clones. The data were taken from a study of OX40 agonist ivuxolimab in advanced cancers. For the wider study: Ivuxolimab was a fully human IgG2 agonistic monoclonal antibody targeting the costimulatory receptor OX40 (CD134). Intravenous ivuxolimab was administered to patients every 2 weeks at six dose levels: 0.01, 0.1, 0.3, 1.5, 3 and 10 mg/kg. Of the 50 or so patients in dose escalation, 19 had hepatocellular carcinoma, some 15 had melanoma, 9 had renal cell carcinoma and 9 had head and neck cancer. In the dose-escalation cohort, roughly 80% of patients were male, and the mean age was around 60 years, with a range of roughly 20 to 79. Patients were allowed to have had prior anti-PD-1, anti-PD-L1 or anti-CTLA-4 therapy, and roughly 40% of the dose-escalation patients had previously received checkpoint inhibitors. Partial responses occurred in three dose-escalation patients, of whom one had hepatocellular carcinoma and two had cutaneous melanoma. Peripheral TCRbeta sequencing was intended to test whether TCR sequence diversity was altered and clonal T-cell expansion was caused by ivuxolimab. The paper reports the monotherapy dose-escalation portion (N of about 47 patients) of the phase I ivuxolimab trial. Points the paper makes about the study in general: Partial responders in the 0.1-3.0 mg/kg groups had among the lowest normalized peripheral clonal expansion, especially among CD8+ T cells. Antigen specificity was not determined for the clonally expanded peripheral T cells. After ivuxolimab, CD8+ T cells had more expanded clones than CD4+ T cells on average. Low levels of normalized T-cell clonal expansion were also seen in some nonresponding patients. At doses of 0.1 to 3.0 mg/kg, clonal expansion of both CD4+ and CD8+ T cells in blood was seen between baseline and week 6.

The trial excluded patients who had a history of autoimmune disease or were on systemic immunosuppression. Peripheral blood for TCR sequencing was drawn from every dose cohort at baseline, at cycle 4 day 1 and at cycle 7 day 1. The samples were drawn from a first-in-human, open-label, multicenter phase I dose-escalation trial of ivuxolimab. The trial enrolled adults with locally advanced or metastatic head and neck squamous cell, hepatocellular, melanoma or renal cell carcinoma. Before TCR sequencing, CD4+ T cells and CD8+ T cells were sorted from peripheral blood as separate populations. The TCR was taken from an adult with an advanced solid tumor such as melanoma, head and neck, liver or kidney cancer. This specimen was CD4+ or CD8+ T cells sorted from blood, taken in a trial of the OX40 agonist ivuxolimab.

The DNA reads as follows: TGTGCCACCCGTGGTTACGGCCGGGATCAGCCCCAGCATTTT. This gives the protein CATRGYGRDQPQHF. The chain is made from TRBV2 and TRBJ1-5; too little of a D gene remains to name it. V and J are truncated by 10 bases and 5 bases respectively, leaving an intervening sequence of 18 bases. The CDR3 runs 14 amino acids, cysteine and phenylalanine included. Only the CDR3 DNA is retained, 42 bases long and in frame from the first base. In the germline V gene, CDR1 corresponds to SNHLY and CDR2 to FYNNEI.